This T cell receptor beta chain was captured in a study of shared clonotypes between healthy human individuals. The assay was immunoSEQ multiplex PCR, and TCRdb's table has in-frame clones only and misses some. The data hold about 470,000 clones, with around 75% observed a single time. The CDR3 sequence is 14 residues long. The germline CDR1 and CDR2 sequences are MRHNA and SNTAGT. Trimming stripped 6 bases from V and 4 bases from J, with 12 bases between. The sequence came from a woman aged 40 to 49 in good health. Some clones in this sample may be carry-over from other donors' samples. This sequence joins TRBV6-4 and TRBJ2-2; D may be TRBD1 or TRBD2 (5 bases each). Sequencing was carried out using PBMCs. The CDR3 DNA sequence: TGTGCCAGCAGCCCCGGGACCCTCACCGGGGAGCTGTTTTTT. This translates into CASSPGTLTGELFF.